What follows are 31 T cell receptor beta chains derived from one specimen sequenced in a study of cytomegalovirus exposure and HLA in healthy donors (dated by TCRdb to the late 2010s). Libraries were prepared through the immunoSEQ multiplex PCR assay. The multiplex PCR relied on a mix of 60 forward primers for TCR Vbeta segments and 13 reverse primers for TCR Jbeta segments. The clones in this table, taken by TCRdb from immuneACCESS, are in-frame only. Not every clone is retained; where verified, under half of the shortfall comes from an unresolved V gene, and the cause of the rest is unknown. The sample has 150,000 to 200,000 clones on record, about three quarters of them singletons. Roughly 1.1% of the sample rests with the top ten. Sequenced input: PBMCs. These receptors were taken from a woman aged 40-49 years in good health and CMV-seronegative.

As to this clone: Other DNA sequences in the same sample also yield this CDR3. The J gene is TRBJ1-2, the V gene TRBV9; D is undetermined. Germline CDR1 is SGDLS and CDR2 is YYNGEE. This CDR3 region has 14 residues. V lost 0 bases to trimming and J lost 0 bases, with 6 bases between them. The CDR3 loop is CASSVGLSNYGYTF. CDR3 DNA: TGTGCCAGCAGCGTAGGTCTTTCTAACTATGGCTACACCTTC.

V is TRBV11-3 and J is TRBJ1-1, with 7 bases lining up with TRBD1. This CDR3 contains 18 residues. The V segment lost 1 base and the J segment 4 bases; nucleotides outside the gene matches: 15. Per germline, CDR1 SGHNT and CDR2 YENEEA. Here the CDR3 DNA reads TGTGCCAGCAGCTTAGCCCGGGACAGTTTGACTCGACTCACTGAAGCTTTCTTT. It codes for CASSLARDSLTRLTEAFF. The variable domain in full, completed from reference TRBV11-3 and TRBJ1-1, reads EAGVVQSPRYKIIEKKQPVAFWCNPISGHNTLYWYLQNLGQGPELLIRYENEEAVDDSQLPKDRFSAERLKGVDSTLKIQPAELGDSAVYLCASSLARDSLTRLTEAFFGQGTRLTVV.

This clone was observed a handful of times. This chain connects TRBV19 to TRBJ1-2; 12 bases line up with TRBD1. Germline loops: CDR1 LNHDA, CDR2 SQIVND (reference sequence). Trimming at V came to 7 bases and at J to 2 bases, leaving 17 bases not matched to a gene. The CDR3 runs to 19 residues. In nucleotides, the CDR3 is TGTGCCAGTACTCCGGAAGGGACAGGGGGCCGGGGGGGGAACTATGGCTACACCTTC. Its translation: CASTPEGTGGRGGNYGYTF. The full variable domain, its missing parts supplied by reference TRBV19 and TRBJ1-2, is DGGITQSPKYLFRKEGQNVTLSCEQNLNHDAMYWYRQDPGQGLRLIYYSQIVNDFQKGDIAEGYSVSREKKESFPLTVTSAQKNPTAFYLCASTPEGTGGRGGNYGYTFGSGTRLTVV.

The J gene is TRBJ1-2, the V gene TRBV18, with 7 bases matching TRBD1. This CDR3 comprises 17 residues. The V gene end was trimmed by 3 bases and the J gene end by 0 bases; junction bases not matched to a gene: 10. CDR1 is KGHSH and CDR2 is LQKENI in the germline V gene. For the CDR3, the DNA is TGTGCCAGCTCACCTACAGGGGAGAGAAAGGCTAACTATGGCTACACCTTC. Translating it yields CASSPTGERKANYGYTF.

The chain has TRBV9 and TRBJ2-3, with TRBD2 as a possible D gene (5 bases). Germline CDR1 and CDR2: SGDLS and YYNGEE. This CDR3 spans 15 amino acids. Trimming cost V 4 bases and J 2 bases, with 14 bases left between them. The CDR3 DNA reads as TGTGCCAGCAGCCTCGTAGAGGGTAACACAGATACGCAGTATTTT. This sequence encodes CASSLVEGNTDTQYF.

The rearrangement links TRBV30 to TRBJ1-2; no firm D call. This CDR3 comprises 13 residues. Germline lookup yields CDR1 GTSNPN and CDR2 SVGIG (reference sequence). Trimming stripped 1 base from V and 8 bases from J, with 14 bases between. The CDR3 spells CAWSAYVGEGYTF. The DNA for the CDR3 is TGTGCCTGGAGTGCATATGTCGGGGAAGGCTACACCTTC.

V and J are TRBV5-4 and TRBJ2-5; no reliable D call. CDR1 is SGHNT, CDR2 YYREEE, per germline (reference sequence). V was trimmed by 3 bases and J by 2 bases, leaving 14 bases between them. The CDR3 loop spans 15 amino acids. The CDR3: CASSSALGRQETQYF. The CDR3 DNA follows: TGTGCCAGCAGCTCCGCGCTGGGCAGACAAGAGACCCAGTACTTC.

This clone was detected a few times. The rearrangement joins TRBV5-4 to TRBJ2-6, with TRBD1 as a possible D gene (6 bases). The length of the CDR3 is 15 residues. CDR1 and CDR2 (germline): SGHNT, YYREEE (reference sequence). V lost 1 base to trimming and J lost 4 bases, with 9 bases between them. CDR3 sequence: CASSLPGTGANVLTF. The CDR3 DNA follows: TGTGCCAGCAGCTTGCCCGGGACAGGGGCCAACGTCCTGACTTTC.

With regard to this clone: At one boundary the junction diverges from the germline segment, which might be a read error. The rearrangement links TRBV7-9 to TRBJ2-3; 7 bases line up with TRBD1. The CDR3 contains 15 residues. Germline CDR1 is SEHNR and CDR2 is FQNEAQ (reference sequence). CDR3: CSSRIGGGRTDTQYF. CDR3 in DNA: TGTTCCAGCCGGATAGGGGGCGGACGCACAGATACGCAGTATTTT. The full variable domain, in which reference TRBV7-9 and TRBJ2-3 provide the parts outside the CDR3, is DTGVSQNPRHKITKRGQNVTFRCDPISEHNRLYWYRQTLGQGPEFLTYFQNEAQLEKSRLLSDRFSAERPKGSFSTLEIQRTEQGDSAMYLCSSRIGGGRTDTQYFGPGTRLTVL.

This clone occurred a few times. The CDR3 spells CASDRDRELFF. DNA of the CDR3: TGTGCCAGTGACCGGGACAGGGAGCTGTTTTTT. The chain is built from TRBV19 and TRBJ2-2; possible D gene TRBD1, 6 bases. Germline-derived CDR1 and CDR2 are LNHDA and SQIVND (reference sequence). Trimming stripped 8 bases from V and 9 bases from J, with 10 bases between. The CDR3 loop spans 11 amino acids.

The sample holds a few counts of this clone. This chain joins TRBV5-1 and TRBJ1-2; 7 bases fit TRBD1. Germline V gene sequence: CDR1 SGHRS, CDR2 YFSETQ. V dropped 4 bases and J dropped 2; count of bases not matched to a gene: 8. This CDR3 region has 15 residues. The CDR3 region has the DNA TGCGCCAGCAGCGCCAAGGTACAGGGGAACTATGGCTACACCTTC. Encoded protein: CASSAKVQGNYGYTF.

The rearrangement uses TRBV27 and TRBJ2-2; 8 bases line up with TRBD2. Germline loops: CDR1 MNHEY, CDR2 SMNVEV (reference sequence). This CDR3 has 16 amino acids. Losses at the gene ends were 2 bases for V and 5 bases for J; bases not matched to a gene: 7. CDR3 protein: CASSLASGSGTGELFF. CDR3 nucleotide sequence: TGTGCCAGCAGTTTAGCCAGCGGGAGTGGTACCGGGGAGCTGTTTTTT.

The chain links TRBV5-1 to TRBJ1-6; no reliable D call. CDR3 length equals 17 residues. Per the germline V gene, CDR1 is SGHRS and CDR2 is YFSETQ. The V and J ends lost 0 bases and 5 bases respectively, with 15 bases between them. This CDR3 reads CASSLGGLGSDNSPLHF. The CDR3 coding sequence is TGCGCCAGCAGCTTGGGAGGTCTTGGGTCCGATAATTCACCCCTCCACTTT. Using reference TRBV5-1 and TRBJ1-6 for the parts outside the CDR3, the full variable domain is KAGVTQTPRYLIKTRGQQVTLSCSPISGHRSVSWYQQTPGQGLQFLFEYFSETQRNKGNFPGRFSGRQFSNSRSEMNVSTLELGDSALYLCASSLGGLGSDNSPLHFGNGTRLTVT.

The chain employs TRBV15 and TRBJ1-5; D gene ambiguous. Trimming shortened V by 0 bases and J by 0 bases, and 12 bases separated the two germline ends. Per the germline V gene, CDR1 is LNHNV and CDR2 is YYDKDF (reference sequence). The CDR3 consists of 17 residues. In nucleotides, the CDR3 is TGTGCCACCAGCAGAGATTCTGGCGGCTATAGCAATCAGCCCCAGCATTTT. Its translation: CATSRDSGGYSNQPQHF. The whole variable domain, filled in from reference TRBV15 and TRBJ1-5, reads DAMVIQNPRYQVTQFGKPVTLSCSQTLNHNVMYWYQQKSSQAPKLLFHYYDKDFNNEADTPDNFQSRRPNTSFCFLDIRSPGLGDTAMYLCATSRDSGGYSNQPQHFGDGTRLSIL.

V is TRBV7-2 and J is TRBJ2-5; possible D gene TRBD2, 6 bases. Germline assignment: CDR1 SGHTA and CDR2 FQGNSA. The CDR3 totals 14 residues. Trimming took 7 bases from V and 5 from J, leaving 17 bases between them. CDR3 DNA sequence: TGTGCCAGCACTCCCAGGAGGGCGGCGGAGACCCAGTACTTC. This encodes CASTPRRAAETQYF.

This clone was observed once. The rearrangement joins TRBV19 to TRBJ2-3, with D unclear. CDR1 and CDR2 from the germline V gene are LNHDA and SQIVND (reference sequence). V was cut by 1 base and J by 1 base, with 12 bases left in between. CDR3 size: 16 residues. The CDR3 bases are TGTGCCAGTAGTATAGGCTTAATACGGGGCACAGATACGCAGTATTTT. It codes for CASSIGLIRGTDTQYF.

The chain recombines TRBV14 with TRBJ2-3; 7 nucleotides align to TRBD2. Germline values: CDR1 SGHDN, CDR2 FVKESK. V lost 4 bases, J lost 3 bases, and 7 bases stayed unmatched. The CDR3 totals 15 residues. In nucleotides, the CDR3 is TGTGCCAGCAGCCCCGGACTAGTAGGGACAGATACGCAGTATTTT. It is translated as CASSPGLVGTDTQYF.

J is TRBJ1-3 and V is TRBV11-3; perhaps TRBD1 as D (5 bases). V was pared by 5 bases and J by 6 bases, with 14 bases between. The CDR3 runs 14 residues. Per the germline V gene, CDR1 is SGHNT and CDR2 is YENEEA. CDR3 sequence reads: CASSVPGGENTIYF. In DNA form, the CDR3 reads TGTGCCAGCAGCGTTCCGGGAGGGGAAAACACCATATATTTT.

V and J are TRBV5-4 and TRBJ2-3, with D maybe TRBD2 (6 bases). Germline CDR1 reads SGHNT; CDR2 reads YYREEE (reference sequence). The V end was cut by 1 base, the J end by 5 bases, with 23 bases between. The CDR3 totals 18 residues. CDR3 DNA: TGTGCCAGCAGCTTGAAGACCGTAGCTGGGACCGGGGGAGATACGCAGTATTTT. Encoded protein: CASSLKTVAGTGGDTQYF.

This sequence joins TRBV30 and TRBJ1-3; a weak D match, TRBD1 (6 bases). This CDR3 region has 14 residues. Germline values: CDR1 GTSNPN, CDR2 SVGIG (reference sequence). V gave up 5 bases and J gave up 1 base, with 12 bases separating them. Here the CDR3 reads CAWGQFLSGNTIYF. The CDR3, as DNA: TGTGCCTGGGGACAGTTTCTTTCTGGAAACACCATATATTTT. Filled out from reference TRBV30 and TRBJ1-3, the complete variable domain reads SQTIHQWPATLVQPVGSPLSLECTVEGTSNPNLYWYRQAAGRGLQLLFYSVGIGQISSEVPQNLSASRPQDRQFILSSKKLLLSDSGFYLCAWGQFLSGNTIYFGEGSWLTVV.

The CDR3 bases are TGTGCCAGCAGCTTGCCTCCTAGCGAGCAGTACTTC. Its translation is CASSLPPSEQYF. The chain links TRBV5-4 to TRBJ2-7; the D is unclear. V lost 1 base to trimming and J lost 6 bases, with 8 bases between them. The CDR3 is made up of 12 amino acids. Per the germline V gene, CDR1 is SGHNT and CDR2 is YYREEE (reference sequence).

This clone was seen only a few times. CDR3 DNA sequence: TGTGCCACCAGCAGAGCAGACAGGGATACCGGGGAGCTGTTTTTT. Translated: CATSRADRDTGELFF. V usage is TRBV15 and J usage is TRBJ2-2; 7 bases are shared with TRBD1. V shed 1 base and J 5 bases; nucleotides not matched to a gene: 4. CDR1 and CDR2 (germline): LNHNV, YYDKDF (reference sequence). This CDR3 comprises 15 residues.

This chain links TRBV6-6 with TRBJ2-1; weak D call: TRBD2 (6 bases). The CDR3 totals 16 residues. CDR1 MNHNY and CDR2 SVGAGI come from the germline V gene (reference sequence). Trimming shortened V by 7 bases and J by 6 bases, and 22 bases separated the two germline ends. As DNA, the CDR3 is TGTGCCAGCATCCCAGACGCTGGGAGAGCGGGCAATGAGCAGTTCTTC. Its translation is CASIPDAGRAGNEQFF.

The chain couples TRBV7-6 to TRBJ1-5; no definite D call. This CDR3 contains 16 residues. Germline lookup yields CDR1 SGHVS and CDR2 FNYEAQ. V dropped 2 bases and J dropped 0 bases, with 11 bases sitting between them. The CDR3 nucleotides read TGTGCCAGCAGCTTATCCTTTTTTAATAGCAATCAGCCCCAGCATTTT. Amino acids: CASSLSFFNSNQPQHF.

This chain uses TRBV9 with TRBJ1-5; TRBD1 matches 9 bases. Germline loops: CDR1 SGDLS, CDR2 YYNGEE. The length of the CDR3 is 14 residues. Germline trimming cut 3 bases from V and 7 bases from J; bases unmatched to any gene: 5. CDR3 region: CASSAGTGIQPQHF. In nucleotides, the CDR3 is TGTGCCAGCAGCGCAGGGACAGGGATACAGCCCCAGCATTTT.

The V gene is TRBV5-1, the J gene TRBJ1-1; D unclear. Germline-derived CDR1 and CDR2 are SGHRS and YFSETQ. V lost 0 bases and J 6 bases, leaving 15 bases between the germline ends. The CDR3 has 15 residues. The CDR3 region has the DNA TGCGCCAGCAGCTTGGGTGGCGGATGGGTCGCTGAAGCTTTCTTT. The encoded protein is CASSLGGGWVAEAFF.

In its sample, this clone was seen once. J is TRBJ2-7 and V is TRBV7-2; D not certain. CDR1 is SGHTA and CDR2 is FQGNSA in the germline V gene. The V and J ends lost 1 base and 3 bases respectively, with 13 bases between them. The CDR3 totals 15 residues. CDR3 nucleotides: TGTGCCAGCAGCTTAGAAACCGAGTCTGGCTACGAGCAGTACTTC. Its protein product is CASSLETESGYEQYF.

V is TRBV29-1 and J is TRBJ2-7; 12 bases are shared with TRBD2. The trim removed 7 bases at V and 2 bases at J, leaving 9 bases unmatched. The length of the CDR3 is 15 residues. Germline loops: CDR1 SQVTM, CDR2 ANQGSEA. CDR3 DNA sequence: TGCAGCGCCTCGACTAGCGGGAGTGATGCCTACGAGCAGTACTTC. It translates to CSASTSGSDAYEQYF.

The V call is TRBV5-4, the J call TRBJ2-7, with D maybe TRBD2 (7 bases). CDR3 length equals 13 residues. Trimming pared 2 bases from V and 5 bases from J, leaving 11 bases between. CDR1 is SGHNT, CDR2 YYREEE, per germline (reference sequence). The CDR3 sequence: CASSFRGAHEQYV. CDR3 coding DNA: TGTGCCAGCAGCTTCCGGGGGGCCCACGAGCAGTACGTC.

The rearrangement links TRBV6-5 to TRBJ1-2; D unresolved. CDR3 length equals 16 residues. In germline, CDR1 is MNHEY, CDR2 SVGAGI. Trimming took 2 bases from V and 4 from J, leaving 17 bases between them. The CDR3 reads CASSYAAGGLGYGYTF. In DNA form, the CDR3 reads TGTGCCAGCAGTTACGCCGCGGGAGGGCTGGGCTATGGCTACACCTTC.

CDR3: CASSLGGDSLGNEQFF. The CDR3 bases are TGTGCCAGCAGCTTGGGAGGGGACTCCTTAGGTAATGAGCAGTTCTTC. The chain recombines TRBV5-4 with TRBJ2-1; D perhaps matches TRBD2 (6 bases). The CDR3 has 16 amino acids. The germline V gene has CDR1 SGHNT and CDR2 YYREEE (reference sequence). V gave up 0 bases and J gave up 7 bases, with 17 bases separating them.